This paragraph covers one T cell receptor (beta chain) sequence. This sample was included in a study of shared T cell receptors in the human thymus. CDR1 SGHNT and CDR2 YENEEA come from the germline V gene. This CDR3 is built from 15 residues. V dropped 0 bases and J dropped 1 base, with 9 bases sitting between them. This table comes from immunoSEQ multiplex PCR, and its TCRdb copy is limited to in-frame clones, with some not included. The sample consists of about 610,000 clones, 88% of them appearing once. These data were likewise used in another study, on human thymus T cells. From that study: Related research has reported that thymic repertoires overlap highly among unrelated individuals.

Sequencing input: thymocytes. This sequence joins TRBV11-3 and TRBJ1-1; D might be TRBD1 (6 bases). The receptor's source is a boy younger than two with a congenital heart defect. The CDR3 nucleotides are TGTGCCAGCAGCTTAGATCCGACAGGGAACACTGAAGCTTTCTTT. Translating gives CASSLDPTGNTEAFF. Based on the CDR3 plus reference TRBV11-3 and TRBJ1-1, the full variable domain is EAGVVQSPRYKIIEKKQPVAFWCNPISGHNTLYWYLQNLGQGPELLIRYENEEAVDDSQLPKDRFSAERLKGVDSTLKIQPAELGDSAVYLCASSLDPTGNTEAFFGQGTRLTVV.